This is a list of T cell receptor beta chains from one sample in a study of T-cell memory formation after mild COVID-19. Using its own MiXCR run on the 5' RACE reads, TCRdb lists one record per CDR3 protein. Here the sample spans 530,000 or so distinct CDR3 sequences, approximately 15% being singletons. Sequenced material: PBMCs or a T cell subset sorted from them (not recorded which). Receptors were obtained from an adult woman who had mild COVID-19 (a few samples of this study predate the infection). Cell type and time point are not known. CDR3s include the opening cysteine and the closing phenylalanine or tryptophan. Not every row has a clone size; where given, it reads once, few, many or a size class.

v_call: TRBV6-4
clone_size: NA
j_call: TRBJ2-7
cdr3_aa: CASPMGLRYEQYF

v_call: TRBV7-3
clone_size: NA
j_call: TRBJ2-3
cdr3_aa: CASSPRGAGTDTQYF

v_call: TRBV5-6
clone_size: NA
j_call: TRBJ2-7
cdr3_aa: CASSSGQSYYEQYF

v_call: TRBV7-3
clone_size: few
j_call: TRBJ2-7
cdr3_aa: CASSTRQGSTYEQYF

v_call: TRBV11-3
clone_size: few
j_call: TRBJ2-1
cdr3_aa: CASSLGSTNEQFF

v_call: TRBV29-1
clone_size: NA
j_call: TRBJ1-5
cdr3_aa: CSVVEPRPRGNQPQHF

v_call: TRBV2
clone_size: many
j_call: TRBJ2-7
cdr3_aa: CASKIQGTAYEQYF

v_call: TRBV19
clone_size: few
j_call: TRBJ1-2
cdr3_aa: CASTGTTYGYTF

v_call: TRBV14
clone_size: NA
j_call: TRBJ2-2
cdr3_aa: CASSPGLAGGLIGELFF

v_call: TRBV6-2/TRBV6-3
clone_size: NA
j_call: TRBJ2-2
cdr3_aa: CASSYSGLAANTGELFF

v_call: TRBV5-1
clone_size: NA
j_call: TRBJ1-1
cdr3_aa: CASSLGMGGTEAFF

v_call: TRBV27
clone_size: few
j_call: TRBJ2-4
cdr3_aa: CASRTMSGNIQYF

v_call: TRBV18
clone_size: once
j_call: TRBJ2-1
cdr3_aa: CASSHAGEEFF

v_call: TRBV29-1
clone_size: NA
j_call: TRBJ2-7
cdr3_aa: CSVETGGQDYEQYF

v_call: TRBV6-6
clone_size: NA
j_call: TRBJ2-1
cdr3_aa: CASSYLGDNEQFF

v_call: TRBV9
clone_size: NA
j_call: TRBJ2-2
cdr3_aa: CASSVGVPMGELFF

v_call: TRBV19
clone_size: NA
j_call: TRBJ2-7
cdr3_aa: CASSIGQAYEQYF

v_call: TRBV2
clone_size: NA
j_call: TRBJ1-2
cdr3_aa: CASSERGTYGYTF

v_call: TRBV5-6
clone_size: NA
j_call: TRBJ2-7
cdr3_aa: CASSTLPYEQYF

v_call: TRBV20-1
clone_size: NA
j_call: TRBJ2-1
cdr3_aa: CSAGSTSSGAYNEQFF

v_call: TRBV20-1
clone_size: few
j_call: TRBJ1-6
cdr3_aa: CSAAPGRNNSPLHF

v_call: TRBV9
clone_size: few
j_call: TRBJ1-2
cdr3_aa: CASSVFGTVGDDGYTF

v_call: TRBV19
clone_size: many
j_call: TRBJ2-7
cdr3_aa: CASSPKGTGFALSYEQYF

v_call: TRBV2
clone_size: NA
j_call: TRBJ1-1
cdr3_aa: CASEGGILNTEAFF

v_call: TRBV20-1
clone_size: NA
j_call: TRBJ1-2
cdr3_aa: CSAKDRDYYGYTF

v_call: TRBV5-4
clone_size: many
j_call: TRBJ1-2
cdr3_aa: CASSLAKNYGYTF

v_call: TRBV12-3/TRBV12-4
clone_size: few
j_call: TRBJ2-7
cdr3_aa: CASSLGLVEQYF

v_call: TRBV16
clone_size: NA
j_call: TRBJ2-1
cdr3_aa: CASSPPDRVGYNEQFF

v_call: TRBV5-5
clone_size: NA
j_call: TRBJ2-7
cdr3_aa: CASSLAGKRYEQYF

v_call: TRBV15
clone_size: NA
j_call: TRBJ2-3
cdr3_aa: CATSRGSGAVPSTDTQYF

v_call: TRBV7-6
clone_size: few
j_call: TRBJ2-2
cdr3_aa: CASSLERTVGELFF

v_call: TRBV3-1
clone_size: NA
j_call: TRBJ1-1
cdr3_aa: CASSSREAGPTEAFF

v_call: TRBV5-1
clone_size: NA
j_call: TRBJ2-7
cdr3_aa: CASTAFGRDRAYEQYF

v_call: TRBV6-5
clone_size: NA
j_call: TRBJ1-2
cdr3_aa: CASSPHRNYGYTF

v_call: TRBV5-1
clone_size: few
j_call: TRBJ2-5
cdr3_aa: CASTYGTSAKETQYF

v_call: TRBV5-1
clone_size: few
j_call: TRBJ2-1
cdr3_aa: CASSLSASGNEQFF

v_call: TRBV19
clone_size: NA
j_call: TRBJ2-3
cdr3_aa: CASSISPAGGRGDTQYF

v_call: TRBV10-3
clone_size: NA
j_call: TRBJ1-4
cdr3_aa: CAISDAQGPYEKLFF

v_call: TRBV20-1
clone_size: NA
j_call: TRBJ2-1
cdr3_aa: CSATTSGRANEQFF

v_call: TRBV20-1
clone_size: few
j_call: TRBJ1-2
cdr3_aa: CSAREIQGRNSGYTF

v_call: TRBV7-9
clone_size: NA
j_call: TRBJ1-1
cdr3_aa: CASSLPGTGGRTEAFF

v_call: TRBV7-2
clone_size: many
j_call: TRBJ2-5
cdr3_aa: CASSFQGGGETQYF

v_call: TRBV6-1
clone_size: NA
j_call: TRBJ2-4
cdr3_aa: CASIGTGTSRNIQYF

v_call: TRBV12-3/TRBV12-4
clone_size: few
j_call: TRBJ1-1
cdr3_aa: CASNLRQGVNTEAFF